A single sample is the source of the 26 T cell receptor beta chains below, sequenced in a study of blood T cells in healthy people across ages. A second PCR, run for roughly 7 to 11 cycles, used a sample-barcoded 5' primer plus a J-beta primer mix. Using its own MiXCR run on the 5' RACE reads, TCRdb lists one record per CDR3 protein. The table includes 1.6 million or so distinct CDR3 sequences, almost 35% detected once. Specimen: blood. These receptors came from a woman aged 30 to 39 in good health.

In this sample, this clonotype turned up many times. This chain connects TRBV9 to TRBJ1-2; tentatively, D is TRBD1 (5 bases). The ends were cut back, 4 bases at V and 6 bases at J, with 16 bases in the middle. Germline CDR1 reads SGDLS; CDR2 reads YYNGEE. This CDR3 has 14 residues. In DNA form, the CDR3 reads TGTGCCAGCAGCCCTTCCTATGGGGGGGATGGCTACACCTTC. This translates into CASSPSYGGDGYTF.

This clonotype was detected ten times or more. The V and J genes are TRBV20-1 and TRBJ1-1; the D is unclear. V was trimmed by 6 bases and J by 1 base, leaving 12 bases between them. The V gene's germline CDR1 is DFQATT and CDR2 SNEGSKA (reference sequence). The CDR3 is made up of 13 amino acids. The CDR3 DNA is TGCAGTGCCAGGACCGACGGGAACACTGAAGCTTTCTTT. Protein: CSARTDGNTEAFF.

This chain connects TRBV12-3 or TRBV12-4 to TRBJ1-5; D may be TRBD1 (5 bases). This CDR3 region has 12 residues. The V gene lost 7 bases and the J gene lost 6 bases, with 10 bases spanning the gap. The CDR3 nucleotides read TGTGCCAGCAACTGGGGGGTTCAGCCCCAGCATTTT. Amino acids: CASNWGVQPQHF.

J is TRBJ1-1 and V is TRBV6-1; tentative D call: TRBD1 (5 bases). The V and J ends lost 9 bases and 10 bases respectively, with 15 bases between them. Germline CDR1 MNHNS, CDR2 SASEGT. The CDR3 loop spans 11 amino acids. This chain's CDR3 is CASQLGGRAFF. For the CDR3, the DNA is TGTGCCAGTCAGTTGGGGGGTAGAGCTTTCTTT.

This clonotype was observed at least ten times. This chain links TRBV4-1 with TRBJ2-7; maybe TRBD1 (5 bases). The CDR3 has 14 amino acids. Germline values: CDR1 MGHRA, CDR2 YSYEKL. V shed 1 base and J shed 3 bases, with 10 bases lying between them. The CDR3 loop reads CASSQVQQDYEQYF. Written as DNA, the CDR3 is TGCGCCAGCAGCCAAGTTCAACAGGACTACGAGCAGTACTTC.

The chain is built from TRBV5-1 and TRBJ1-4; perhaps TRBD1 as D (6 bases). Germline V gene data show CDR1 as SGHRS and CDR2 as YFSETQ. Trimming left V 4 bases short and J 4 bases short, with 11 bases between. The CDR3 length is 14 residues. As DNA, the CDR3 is TGCGCCAGCAGCCCTAGGGGGGATAATGAAAAACTGTTTTTT. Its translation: CASSPRGDNEKLFF.

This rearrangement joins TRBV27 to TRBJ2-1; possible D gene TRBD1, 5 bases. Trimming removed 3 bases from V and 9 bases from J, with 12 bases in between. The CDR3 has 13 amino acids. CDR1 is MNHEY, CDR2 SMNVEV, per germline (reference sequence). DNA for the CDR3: TGTGCCAGCAGTTTCGTCCCCCAGGGTGAGCAGTTCTTC. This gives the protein CASSFVPQGEQFF.

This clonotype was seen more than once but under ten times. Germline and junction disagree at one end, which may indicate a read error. This chain's CDR3 is CAISGLAGGGDTQYF. The DNA of the CDR3 is TGTGCTATCAGTGGACTAGCGGGAGGTGGAGATACGCAGTATTTT. This chain joins TRBV10-3 and TRBJ2-3; 14 bases align to TRBD2. Germline CDR1 is ENHRY and CDR2 is SYGVKD. The CDR3 has 15 amino acids.

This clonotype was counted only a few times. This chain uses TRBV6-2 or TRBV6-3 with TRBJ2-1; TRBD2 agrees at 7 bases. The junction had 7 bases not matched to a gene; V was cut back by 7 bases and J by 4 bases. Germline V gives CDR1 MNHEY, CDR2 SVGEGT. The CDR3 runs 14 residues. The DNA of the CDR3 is TGTGCCAGCACCCGGGGGGTTAGGTACAATGAGCAGTTCTTC. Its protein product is CASTRGVRYNEQFF.

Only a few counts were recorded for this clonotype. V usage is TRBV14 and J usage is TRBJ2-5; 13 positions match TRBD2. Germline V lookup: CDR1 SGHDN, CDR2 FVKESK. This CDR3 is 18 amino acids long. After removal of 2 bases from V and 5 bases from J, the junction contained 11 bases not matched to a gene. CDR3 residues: CASSQPPGLAGLGETQYF. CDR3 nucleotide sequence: TGTGCCAGCAGCCAACCACCGGGACTAGCGGGATTGGGGGAGACCCAGTACTTC.

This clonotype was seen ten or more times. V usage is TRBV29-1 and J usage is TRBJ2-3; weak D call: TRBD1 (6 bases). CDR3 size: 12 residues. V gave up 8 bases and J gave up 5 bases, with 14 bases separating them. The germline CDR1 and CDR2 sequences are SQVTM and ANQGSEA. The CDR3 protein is CSTGQMEDTQYF. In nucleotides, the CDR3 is TGCAGCACCGGACAGATGGAAGATACGCAGTATTTT.

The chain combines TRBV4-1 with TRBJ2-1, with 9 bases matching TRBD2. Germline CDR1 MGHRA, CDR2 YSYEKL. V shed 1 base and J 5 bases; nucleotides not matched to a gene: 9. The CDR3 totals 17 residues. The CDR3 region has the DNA TGCGCCAGCAGCCAAGTTCCAAGAGCGGGGGGAGACAATGAGCAGTTCTTC. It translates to CASSQVPRAGGDNEQFF.

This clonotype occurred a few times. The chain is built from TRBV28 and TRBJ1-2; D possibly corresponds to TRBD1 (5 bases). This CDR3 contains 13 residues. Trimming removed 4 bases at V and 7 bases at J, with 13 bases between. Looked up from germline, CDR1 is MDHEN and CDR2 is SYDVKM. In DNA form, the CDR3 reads TGTGCCAGCAGTTCCCGGGGACCAAGTGGCTACACCTTC. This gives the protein CASSSRGPSGYTF.

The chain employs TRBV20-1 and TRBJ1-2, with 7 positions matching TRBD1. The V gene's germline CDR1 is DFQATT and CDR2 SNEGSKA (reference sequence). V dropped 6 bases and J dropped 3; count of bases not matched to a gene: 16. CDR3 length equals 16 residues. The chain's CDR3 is CSATGTASGFYYGYTF. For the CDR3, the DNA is TGCAGTGCGACCGGGACAGCCTCCGGATTTTACTATGGCTACACCTTC.

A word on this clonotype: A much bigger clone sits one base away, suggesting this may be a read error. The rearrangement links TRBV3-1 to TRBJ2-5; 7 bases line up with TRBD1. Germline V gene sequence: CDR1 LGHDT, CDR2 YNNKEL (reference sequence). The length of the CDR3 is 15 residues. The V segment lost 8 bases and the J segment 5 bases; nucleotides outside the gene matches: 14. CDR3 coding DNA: TGTGCCAGCTCCCCAGGGGGTAGAAGGCGGGAGACCCAGTACTTC. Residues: CASSPGGRRRETQYF.

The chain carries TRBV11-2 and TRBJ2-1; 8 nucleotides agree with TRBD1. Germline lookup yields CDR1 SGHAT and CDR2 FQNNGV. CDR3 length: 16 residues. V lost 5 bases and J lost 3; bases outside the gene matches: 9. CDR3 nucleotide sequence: TGTGCCAGCAGCCCATTAACAGGGGGTTTCTACAATGAGCAGTTCTTC. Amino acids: CASSPLTGGFYNEQFF.

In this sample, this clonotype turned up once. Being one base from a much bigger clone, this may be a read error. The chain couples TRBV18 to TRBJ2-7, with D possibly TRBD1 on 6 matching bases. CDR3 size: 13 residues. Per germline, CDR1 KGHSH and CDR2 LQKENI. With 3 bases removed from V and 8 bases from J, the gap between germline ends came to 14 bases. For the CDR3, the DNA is TGTGCCAGCTCACCCCCGGACAGTATGAAGCAGTACTTC. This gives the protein CASSPPDSMKQYF.

The CDR3 reads CSASLVREGSETQYF. Written as DNA, the CDR3 is TGCAGTGCTAGCCTGGTGCGGGAGGGATCTGAGACCCAGTACTTC. The chain joins TRBV20-1 to TRBJ2-5; 9 bases are shared with TRBD2. V was clipped by 3 bases and J by 5 bases; unmatched bases: 10. Per the germline V gene, CDR1 is DFQATT and CDR2 is SNEGSKA (reference sequence). This CDR3 contains 15 residues.

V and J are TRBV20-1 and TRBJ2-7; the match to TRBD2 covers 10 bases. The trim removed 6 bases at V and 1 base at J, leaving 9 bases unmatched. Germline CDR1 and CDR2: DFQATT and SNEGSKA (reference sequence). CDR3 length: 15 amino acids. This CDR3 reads CSAKPLAGVSYEQYF. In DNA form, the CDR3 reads TGCAGTGCAAAACCTCTAGCGGGAGTTTCCTACGAGCAGTACTTC.

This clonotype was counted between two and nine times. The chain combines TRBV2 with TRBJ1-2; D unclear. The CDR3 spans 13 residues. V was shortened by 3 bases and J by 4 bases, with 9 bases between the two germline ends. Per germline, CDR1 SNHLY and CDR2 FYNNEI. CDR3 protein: CASSDEGSYGYTF. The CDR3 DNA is TGTGCCAGCAGTGACGAGGGTAGCTATGGCTACACCTTC.

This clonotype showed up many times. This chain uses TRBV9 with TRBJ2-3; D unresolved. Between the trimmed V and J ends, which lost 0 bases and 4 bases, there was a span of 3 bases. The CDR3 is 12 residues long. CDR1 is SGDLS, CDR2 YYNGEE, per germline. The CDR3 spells CASSVGSDTQYF. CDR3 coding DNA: TGTGCCAGCAGCGTAGGGTCAGATACGCAGTATTTT.

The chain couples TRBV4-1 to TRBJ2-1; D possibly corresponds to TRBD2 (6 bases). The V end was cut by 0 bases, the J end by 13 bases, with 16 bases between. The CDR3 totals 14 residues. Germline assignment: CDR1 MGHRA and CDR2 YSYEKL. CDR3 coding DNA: TGCGCCAGCAGCCAAGAAGACAGCTCGGGGGAACAGTTCTTC. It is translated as CASSQEDSSGEQFF.

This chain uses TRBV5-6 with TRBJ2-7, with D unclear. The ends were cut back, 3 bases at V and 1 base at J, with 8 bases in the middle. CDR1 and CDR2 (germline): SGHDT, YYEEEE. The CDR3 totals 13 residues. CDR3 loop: CASSWELSYEQYF. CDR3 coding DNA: TGTGCCAGCAGCTGGGAATTATCCTACGAGCAGTACTTC.

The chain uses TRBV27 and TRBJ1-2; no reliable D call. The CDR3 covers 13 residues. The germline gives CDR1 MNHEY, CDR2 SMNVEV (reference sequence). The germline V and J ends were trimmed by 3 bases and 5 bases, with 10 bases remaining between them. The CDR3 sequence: CASSFLSGYGYTF. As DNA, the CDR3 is TGTGCCAGCAGTTTCCTTTCGGGATATGGCTACACCTTC.

The CDR3 sequence: CASSLSGMGNEQFF. The CDR3 region has the DNA TGTGCCAGCAGCTTAAGCGGGATGGGCAATGAGCAGTTCTTC. The chain carries TRBV7-3 and TRBJ2-1; D is perhaps TRBD2 (6 bases). The germline gives CDR1 SGHTA, CDR2 FQGTGA. The CDR3 consists of 14 residues. V was clipped by 1 base and J by 6 bases, with 10 bases between them.

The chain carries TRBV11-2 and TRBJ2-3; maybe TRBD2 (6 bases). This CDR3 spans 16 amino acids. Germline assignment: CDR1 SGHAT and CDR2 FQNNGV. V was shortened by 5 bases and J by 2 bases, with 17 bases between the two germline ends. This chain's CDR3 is CASSASSGINTDTQYF. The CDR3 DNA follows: TGTGCCAGCAGCGCAAGTAGCGGTATTAACACAGATACGCAGTATTTT.